This T cell receptor (beta chain) stems from a study of blood T cell repertoires in COVID-19. Study-level background: COVID-19 samples, acute and convalescent, were from the United States, Italy and Spain. PBMCs, B-cell-depleted T cells, or T cells provided the cDNA or gDNA that made up the material.

Per the original data handling: Reference gene primers were amplified, and this amplification served to estimate nucleated cell counts. Clones were read by immunoSEQ multiplex PCR, and TCRdb kept only the in-frame ones, dropping some. V and J calls and clone size follow that table, whereas D and trimming were derived from the DNA. Found here are 200,000 to 250,000 clones, 70% to 90% of them singletons; the top ten hold 2% to 2.5%. Germline assignment: CDR1 SGHNT and CDR2 YENEEA. The CDR3 totals 15 residues. Trimming removed 3 bases from V and 4 bases from J; junction bases left unmatched: 7. The receptor comes from a woman aged 50 to 60 with acute or convalescent COVID-19. Sequenced input: peripheral blood. The chain recombines TRBV11-3 with TRBJ2-3; 7 positions match TRBD2. DNA of the CDR3: TGTGCCAGCAGCTTGGGGAGGGGCTTCGCAGATACGCAGTATTTT. Its protein is CASSLGRGFADTQYF.